This T cell receptor beta chain originates from a study of identical twins. Overall study results and limits: Reduced insertions were recorded for abundant cord blood beta clonotypes, with no such pattern in memory repertoires. For zero-insertion analyses, partial confounding could come from invariant MAIT and iNKT cells. Models underpredicted monozygotic twin sharing of out-of-frame TCR alpha.

Template switching (which added a universal primer site) was used, and cDNA carried unique molecular identifiers. TCRdb re-analysed the 5' RACE reads in MiXCR, keeping a single row per CDR3 protein. The table includes roughly 350,000 distinct CDR3 sequences, about 12% detected once. This clonotype was seen ten or more times. The antigen remains unidentified. Trimming took 5 bases from V and 1 from J; bases not matched to a gene: 12. The CDR3 contains 18 residues. The V gene's germline CDR1 is ENHRY and CDR2 SYGVKD. These data are also associated with another study on yellow fever vaccine responses in identical twins.

This TCR was recovered from a woman in her late teens or twenties in good health. The chain couples TRBV10-3 to TRBJ2-2; the match to TRBD1 covers 8 bases. The sample taken for sequencing was CD8+ T cells sorted from blood. CDR3 nucleotides: TGTGCCATCAGTCGGACAGGGCACTCCCCGTGGAACACCGGGGAGCTGTTTTTT. Its protein product is CAISRTGHSPWNTGELFF.